This is a list of T cell receptor beta chains from one sample in a study of blood T cell repertoires in COVID-19. Method: immunoSEQ multiplex PCR; TCRdb's copy keeps in-frame clones and lacks some. The sample has approximately 480,000 clones, 87% seen once. The specimen was PBMCs or T cells enriched from blood (not recorded which). These receptors were obtained from a woman under 30 who had recovered from COVID-19. Both conserved end residues are part of each CDR3. D genes are given only for firm matches. Clone size is given for some rows only: seen once, a few or many times, or a class if the clone is expanded.

J gene	V gene	CDR3 length	D gene	clone size	CDR3 DNA	CDR3 protein
TRBJ2-7	TRBV15	14	.	.	TGTGCCACCAGCAGAGATTTGGGTCTAGGCGAGCAGTACTTC	CATSRDLGLGEQYF
TRBJ1-1	TRBV11-2	15	.	.	TGTGCCAGCAGTCCGCTGGGAGGGCGGAACACTGAAGCTTTCTTT	CASSPLGGRNTEAFF
TRBJ1-2	TRBV27	14	.	.	TGTGCCAGCAGTCCCGGGAGGGTAACATATGGCTACACCTTC	CASSPGRVTYGYTF
TRBJ1-2	TRBV5-1	17	TRBD1	.	TGCGCCAGCAGCCCATCCTCCGGCACAGGGGAATACTATGGCTACACCTTC	CASSPSSGTGEYYGYTF
TRBJ2-2	TRBV9	15	.	.	TGTGCCAGCAGCGTAGGAAGCGGATCCACCGGGGAGCTGTTTTTT	CASSVGSGSTGELFF
TRBJ2-5	TRBV27	13	.	.	TGTGCCAGCAGTTTTCTGGGGAGAGAGACCCAGTACTTC	CASSFLGRETQYF
TRBJ2-7	TRBV2	12	TRBD1	.	TGTGCCAGCAAGCCAGGGGGCAACGAGCAGTACTTC	CASKPGGNEQYF
TRBJ2-1	TRBV3-1/TRBV3-2	16	TRBD2	.	TGTGCCAGCAGCCAAGACCCGTGGACTAGCGGTGCTGAGCAGTTCTTC	CASSQDPWTSGAEQFF
TRBJ2-2	TRBV7-9	15	.	.	TGTGCCAGCAGCTTATACCCGGCGGGGACCGGGGAGCTGTTTTTT	CASSLYPAGTGELFF
TRBJ1-1	TRBV30	15	TRBD1	.	TGTGCCTGGGGGACAGGGGTTTCTCGGGGCACTGAAGCTTTCTTT	CAWGTGVSRGTEAFF
TRBJ1-2	TRBV5-1	13	.	.	TGCGCCAGCAGCTTAGACAGAGACTATGGCTACACCTTC	CASSLDRDYGYTF
TRBJ2-5	TRBV11-2	13	.	.	TGTGCCAGCAGCTTGGGGACTCGGGAGACCCAGTACTTC	CASSLGTRETQYF
TRBJ1-6	TRBV19	14	.	.	TGTGCCAGTAGTACTAGGGGCCTTAATTCACCCCTCCACTTT	CASSTRGLNSPLHF
TRBJ2-3	TRBV28	12	.	.	TGTGCCAGCTCCCCTAGCACAGATACGCAGTATTTT	CASSPSTDTQYF
TRBJ2-1	TRBV7-8	15	.	.	TGTGCCAGCAGCTGGCAGACACAACTCTACAATGAGCAGTTCTTC	CASSWQTQLYNEQFF
TRBJ1-1	TRBV7-2	14	TRBD1	.	TGTGCCAGCAGCCCACAGGGGGCGCGGACTGAAGCTTTCTTT	CASSPQGARTEAFF
TRBJ2-2	TRBV10-2	18	.	.	TGCGCCAGCAGGCCCTCAGCGCCCCACCTGCGGGACACCGGGGAGCTGTTTTTT	CASRPSAPHLRDTGELFF
TRBJ2-2	TRBV6-1	17	TRBD1	.	TGTGCCATCAGGGAAGAACCGGGACAGGGGGACACCGGGGAGCTGTTTTTT	CAIREEPGQGDTGELFF
TRBJ1-6	TRBV10-3	14	.	.	TGTGCCATCAGCCTTGCGGGGGATAATTCACCCCTCCACTTT	CAISLAGDNSPLHF
TRBJ2-5	TRBV5-4	16	.	.	TGTGCCAGCAGTTCCTCTGATACAGGGAATGAAGAGACCCAGTACTTC	CASSSSDTGNEETQYF
TRBJ2-6	TRBV4-1	19	TRBD1	.	TGCGCCAGCAGCCTCGGAAGGACAGGACAATTCTCTGGGGCCAACGTCCTGACTTTC	CASSLGRTGQFSGANVLTF
TRBJ1-5	TRBV27	15	.	.	TGTGCCAGCAGTCCCGCGACGGGGGGCAATCAGCCCCAGCATTTT	CASSPATGGNQPQHF
TRBJ2-3	TRBV7-2	14	.	.	TGTGCCAGCAGCTTTCAGGCTAGCACAGATACGCAGTATTTT	CASSFQASTDTQYF
TRBJ1-6	TRBV5-4	15	.	.	TGTGCCAGCAGCTTGGGGGGCAGGAGCAATTCACCCCTCCACTTT	CASSLGGRSNSPLHF
TRBJ2-3	TRBV7-9	15	TRBD2	.	TGTGCCAGCAGCTCCCGGGGGGGCCAAACAGATACGCAGTATTTT	CASSSRGGQTDTQYF
TRBJ2-7	TRBV5-3	15	.	.	TGTGCCAGAAGCTTCGTCTGCGACAGCCGCTACGAGCAGTACTTC	CARSFVCDSRYEQYF
TRBJ1-3	TRBV18	17	.	.	TGTGCCAGCTCACCACTCAGGTTGATGAGCTCTGGAAACACCATATATTTT	CASSPLRLMSSGNTIYF
TRBJ2-5	TRBV19	15	.	.	TGTGCCAGTAGTATAACGTCAGAAGTTATTGAGACCCAGTACTTC	CASSITSEVIETQYF
TRBJ2-3	TRBV5-1	14	.	.	TGCGCCAGCAGCTTGGCCCCCAACACAGATACGCAGTATTTT	CASSLAPNTDTQYF
TRBJ1-2	TRBV19	17	TRBD1	.	TGTGCCAGTAGTATATCCTTGACAGGGGAATTGAGGTATGGCTACACCTTC	CASSISLTGELRYGYTF
TRBJ1-1	TRBV7-8	16	.	.	TGTGCCAGCAGCCCAGCGGGGGGGGTTCGAAACACTGAAGCTTTCTTT	CASSPAGGVRNTEAFF
TRBJ1-6	TRBV5-4	12	.	.	TGTGCCAGCAGCAAAGACAGGACGGCACTCCACTTT	CASSKDRTALHF
TRBJ1-5	TRBV7-2	15	.	.	TGTGCCAGCAGCAACAGGGTTGTAAGCAATCAGCCCCAGCATTTT	CASSNRVVSNQPQHF
TRBJ1-2	TRBV28	15	TRBD1	few	TGTGCCAGCAATCTCCCGGGACAGGGGGTTAATGGCTACACCTTC	CASNLPGQGVNGYTF
TRBJ1-1	TRBV7-2	13	.	.	TGTGCCAGCAGCTTTGGAGGGACCACTGAAGCTTTCTTT	CASSFGGTTEAFF
TRBJ1-1	TRBV6-5	15	.	.	TGTGCCAGCAGTTATTCCAGGGTAGTGAACACTGAAGCTTTCTTT	CASSYSRVVNTEAFF
TRBJ1-1	TRBV7-3	14	.	.	TGTGCCAGCAGCTTAAACCCAGGGGCCACTGAAGCTTTCTTT	CASSLNPGATEAFF